The next 8 T cell receptor beta chains were all read from a single sample in a study of T-cell memory formation after mild COVID-19. MiXCR was run by TCRdb on the 5' RACE reads, yielding one entry per CDR3 protein. The data show roughly 620,000 distinct CDR3 sequences, about a sixth seen once. The sequencing sample was made of PBMCs or a T cell subset sorted from them (not recorded which). The receptors shown here come from an adult woman who had mild COVID-19 (a few samples of this study predate the infection). Cell type and time point are not known.

The chain uses TRBV20-1 and TRBJ2-7; 14 nucleotides align to TRBD2. Looked up from germline, CDR1 is DFQATT and CDR2 is SNEGSKA (reference sequence). Trimming cost V 2 bases and J 2 bases; bases outside gene matches: 5. There are 16 residues in the CDR3. CDR3 region: CSARTGLAGAPYEQYF. The CDR3 DNA reads TGCAGTGCTAGAACGGGACTAGCGGGAGCCCCCTACGAGCAGTACTTC.

V usage is TRBV5-1 and J usage is TRBJ2-5, with no clear D. Per the germline V gene, CDR1 is SGHRS and CDR2 is YFSETQ. V was cut by 0 bases and J by 5 bases, with 8 bases left in between. The CDR3 runs 13 residues. CDR3 amino acids: CASSLARHETQYF. Written as DNA, the CDR3 is TGCGCCAGCAGCTTGGCTAGACACGAGACCCAGTACTTC.

This clonotype showed up just a few times. This chain connects TRBV4-2 to TRBJ2-3; no firm D call. The ends were cut back, 1 base at V and 0 bases at J, with 11 bases in the middle. Looked up from germline, CDR1 is LGHNA and CDR2 is YNFKEQ. This CDR3 comprises 16 residues. The CDR3, as DNA: TGTGCCAGCAGCCAAGTTATAGCCTATAGCACAGATACGCAGTATTTT. It translates to CASSQVIAYSTDTQYF.

This clonotype occurred a few times. J is TRBJ2-1 and V is TRBV6-2 or TRBV6-3; a weak D match, TRBD2 (6 bases). The CDR3 runs 14 residues. The germline V gene encodes CDR1 MNHEY and CDR2 SVGEGT. Trimming took off 6 bases at V and 5 bases at J, with 14 bases between the two ends. As DNA, the CDR3 is TGTGCCAGCAGCACCCACGGGGGAAACAATGAGCAGTTCTTC. It is translated as CASSTHGGNNEQFF.

This chain links TRBV9 with TRBJ2-1; 8 nucleotides align to TRBD2. The ends lost 0 bases at V and 0 bases at J; junction bases unmatched: 11. The CDR3 runs to 19 residues. CDR1 and CDR2 (germline): SGDLS, YYNGEE. The CDR3 DNA follows: TGTGCCAGCAGCGTAGAGGCGAGCGGGGGCCTTAGCTCCTACAATGAGCAGTTCTTC. Amino acids: CASSVEASGGLSSYNEQFF.

This rearrangement joins TRBV7-6 to TRBJ2-5, with TRBD2 as a possible D gene (5 bases). Germline-derived CDR1 and CDR2 are SGHVS and FNYEAQ. Trimming removed 5 bases at V and 5 bases at J, with 18 bases between. The CDR3 contains 15 residues. The DNA for the CDR3 is TGTGCCAGCAGCCGACTTACTAGTCCATCGGAGACCCAGTACTTC. Encoded protein: CASSRLTSPSETQYF.

This clonotype was detected only a few times. The chain is built from TRBV11-2 and TRBJ2-1, with 10 bases that match TRBD2. Per germline, CDR1 SGHAT and CDR2 FQNNGV. V lost 5 bases, J lost 2 bases, and 9 bases stayed unmatched. The CDR3 is made up of 17 amino acids. The DNA for the CDR3 is TGTGCCAGCAGCCCGAGGACTAGCGGTGTGGCCTACAATGAGCAGTTCTTC. Protein: CASSPRTSGVAYNEQFF.

This clonotype was detected only a few times. The chain recombines TRBV2 with TRBJ2-3; D unresolved. The length of the CDR3 is 13 residues. Germline CDR1 SNHLY, CDR2 FYNNEI. V was cut by 0 bases and J by 6 bases, with 7 bases left in between. This chain's CDR3 is CASSEAARDTQYF. For the CDR3, the DNA is TGTGCCAGCAGTGAAGCGGCCCGCGATACGCAGTATTTT.